This TCR beta chain is from a study of beta chain features in type 1 diabetes. Study-level points and caveats: Compared to healthy donors, patients appeared to have naive, central memory and Treg TCRB repertoires that were more alike. There was no resolution here of whether HLA type influences TCRB rearrangement. In all four CD4+ subsets, TCRB CDR3 length was significantly, moderately reduced in type 1 diabetes.

As regards this clone: Its antigen is not identified.

Sequenced material consisted of expressed TCRB transcripts (all of the isolated RNA was reverse transcribed). An average of about 3.5 million reads was obtained for naive, central memory and regulatory T cell samples. Repertoires were generated with immunoSEQ multiplex PCR, while TCRdb's copy carries only in-frame clones and drops some. Of a few hundred thousand clones listed, over 14% are singletons. The CDR3 totals 14 residues. J lost 6 bases, V lost 0 bases, and 5 bases had no gene match. Germline values: CDR1 SGHRS, CDR2 YFSETQ. One heparinised blood draw, averaging about 0.11 L, came from each donor.

The sequence was obtained from a man younger than 35 with type 1 diabetes. The sample was naive CD4+ T cells from blood. V is TRBV5-1 and J is TRBJ2-7; TRBD1 matches at 8 bases. The CDR3 region is CASSLGTGQSEQYF. The CDR3 nucleotides are TGCGCCAGCAGCTTGGGGACAGGGCAGAGCGAGCAGTACTTC.